This TCR beta chain is drawn from a study of shared clonotypes between healthy human individuals. The study, taken as a whole, reports: The study sampled only blood, and tissue repertoires likely differ.

Clones were read by immunoSEQ multiplex PCR, and TCRdb kept only the in-frame ones, dropping some. In the table there are millions of clones, around 94% of which are singletons. Germline CDR1 is KGHSY and CDR2 is FQNENV. The CDR3 contains 12 residues. Trimming pared 3 bases from V and 10 bases from J, leaving 13 bases between. In regard to this clone: Its antigen remains unknown.

Sequencing was performed on naive CD4+ T cells sorted from blood. Specified subset: CD45RA+ positively selected. This rearrangement joins TRBV16 to TRBJ2-7, with a weak D call TRBD2 (5 bases). The TCR comes from a man between 18 and 35 years old in good health. CDR3 sequence (DNA): TGTGCCAGCAGCCAGGGAGTGGGATTTCAGTACTTC. Its protein is CASSQGVGFQYF.